This T cell receptor beta chain was recovered during a study of identical twins. TCRdb processed the 5' RACE reads anew with MiXCR; each CDR3 protein has one entry. The sample lists 310,000 or so distinct CDR3 sequences, 7.5% to 9.5% occurring once. Study results and limitations: Models predicted less out-of-frame TCR alpha sharing in monozygotic twins than was found.

The CDR3 has 13 amino acids. Germline V lookup: CDR1 SNHLY, CDR2 FYNNEI. The V and J ends lost 8 bases and 1 base respectively, with 9 bases between them. The sample holds many counts of this clonotype. Its antigen is unknown. The data were also submitted as part of a second study, on yellow fever vaccine responses in identical twins.

The source material was CD8+ T cells sorted from blood. The J gene is TRBJ1-5, the V gene TRBV2, with TRBD1 as a possible D gene (5 bases). The sequence was obtained from a woman in her late teens or twenties in good health. The CDR3 reads CASDRDSNQPQHF. CDR3 nucleotides: TGTGCCAGCGACCGGGACAGCAATCAGCCCCAGCATTTT.